This paragraph reports one TCR beta chain. It lacks a known antigen. No much larger clonotype is one base removed from it; base qualities were not supplied. The same CDR3 is also encoded by other DNA sequences in this sample. Aliquots of 500,000 cells were frozen in DMSO/FBS in liquid nitrogen, and a single aliquot per fraction was used for sequencing. Endoscopy and small intestinal biopsy were performed in all 30 or so patients in the study. Once intraepithelial cells had been isolated, the leftover biopsy tissue was digested with collagenase to release lamina propria cells. The Qiagen DNeasy blood extraction kit was used to extract genomic DNA from the frozen unsorted cell fractions. The protocol used for the library was the immunoSEQ multiplex PCR assay. The TR loci were subjected to amplification by multiplexed PCR, for which V gene segments served as targets of the forward primers and J gene segments as targets of the reverse primers. The amplified CDR3 regions were sequenced using the Illumina HiSeq System. The study's own analysis went as follows. A nearest-neighbour algorithm merged closely related reads to remove PCR and sequencing errors and collapse data into unique sequences. Each repertoire was summarised by clonality and by T cell density, with T cell density defined as TR molecules per amount of genomic DNA input. CDR3 amino acid sequences present in at least 80% of unsorted samples were defined as public TRs and were then tested for differential abundance between coeliac and control samples. Each lamina propria sample was queried against a list of approximately 220 published gliadin-specific TRB sequences. Disease-group differences in clonality and density were tested with Kruskal-Wallis tests followed by Dunn post-tests. TCRdb limited this immuneACCESS table to in-frame rearrangements with V and J called. A share of clones is missing; checked studies link under half to unresolved V genes, and the rest is unexplained. V, J and clone size were drawn from that table, and D and trimming were deduced from the DNA. The sample records more than 2,000 clones, approximately 72% of which are singletons. The ten largest clones capture around 15% of the sample.

The data originate from a study of coeliac disease (dated by TCRdb to 2021 to 2024). About the investigation overall: Coeliac patients were categorised as having newly diagnosed active disease, refractory coeliac disease type I, or disease controlled by a gluten-free diet. High-resolution HLA typing was unavailable, so biased TRBV7-2 usage was queried as a proof of principle. Next-generation sequencing of rearranged TRB and TRG CDR3 regions was used on small intestinal lymphocyte fractions taken from coeliac and non-coeliac patients. The aim was to characterise TR repertoires of small intestinal T cells in active, refractory type I and gluten-free-diet-treated coeliac disease. The full study included around 30 patients: some 22 with serologically confirmed coeliac disease and 8 controls with non-small intestinal disorders. Samples from around 27 subjects were successfully TRB sequenced, and these included some 23 paired samples of bulk unsorted intraepithelial and lamina propria cells. Overall study outcomes, separate from this receptor: Compared with controls, active coeliac intraepithelial and lamina propria samples had TRB and TRG repertoires of lower clonality, which suggests that diverse T cells were recruited. The authors judged the approach to be unsuitable for unbiased detection of gliadin-specific T cells, because gliadin-specific T cells are scarce and rarely shared between patients. Published gliadin-specific TRB sequences appeared in about 55% of the 18 coeliac lamina propria samples but only 1 of 6 controls. TRB repertoires were largely private; most amino acid sequences were unique to one sample, and V-gene usage did not differ significantly by disease group. The separation of intraepithelial from lamina propria cells did not yield high-purity fractions, so cross-contamination between compartments was possible.

The junction carries 8 bases between V and J, which are trimmed by 1 base and 7 bases respectively. The germline V gene encodes CDR1 SGHVS and CDR2 FQNEAQ. The CDR3 has 13 amino acids, counting the end cysteine and phenylalanine. Kept here is only the CDR3 DNA, which spans 39 bases and is read in frame from base 1. This receptor was taken from a woman in her 70s with celiac disease on a gluten-free diet. The chain joins TRBV7-8 to TRBJ1-5, with a weak D call of TRBD1 (5 bases match). Sequenced: lamina propria lymphocytes from the gut. Taken with the paper, the label for cell subset or site translates to: lamina propria cell (LPC) fraction of small intestinal biopsy. The CDR3: CASSLGRDQPQHF. The nucleotide sequence reads TGTGCCAGCAGCTTAGGGAGGGACCAGCCCCAGCATTTT.